This T cell receptor beta chain was identified during a study of cytomegalovirus exposure and HLA in healthy donors. Study overall: The Caucasian-associated ancestry cluster contained around four fifths of the roughly 400 genotyped donors.

With respect to this clone: Its antigen is currently unknown.

Study conclusions and caveats: Usually a TCR sequence was rare, but some public TCRs were found in many donors. The study designated about 180 TCR beta chains cytomegalovirus-associated.

Primers for the PCR totalled 60 Vbeta and 13 Jbeta. Only in-frame clones appear in the TCRdb table, and some are missing; sequencing was by immunoSEQ multiplex PCR. The table records some 150,000 clones, roughly four fifths of them present only once. The TCR was taken from a man between 18 and 35 years old in good health and CMV-seropositive. The sequencing sample was made of PBMCs.

DNA of the CDR3: TGTGCCAGCAGTTATTCAGGGGGCCCCACTGAAGCTTTCTTT. It codes for CASSYSGGPTEAFF. J is TRBJ1-1 and V is TRBV6-5; 8 nucleotides align to TRBD1. The germline V gene has CDR1 MNHEY and CDR2 SVGAGI. The CDR3 consists of 14 residues. Trimming cost V 3 bases and J 4 bases; bases outside gene matches: 4.